These 8 T cell receptor beta chains were sequenced from one sample in a study of blood T cell repertoires in COVID-19. Repertoires were generated with immunoSEQ multiplex PCR, while TCRdb's copy carries only in-frame clones and drops some. The sample includes around 48,000 clones, about 89% of them seen just once. Specimen: peripheral blood. These receptors came from a man in his sixties with active or convalescent COVID-19.

The chain recombines TRBV9 with TRBJ2-7; 12 nucleotides agree with TRBD1. J was trimmed by 2 bases and V by 4 bases; bases with no gene match: 13. This CDR3 has 18 residues. Per germline, CDR1 SGDLS and CDR2 YYNGEE. The CDR3 loop reads CASSPSPGTGGRAYEQYF. CDR3 DNA: TGTGCCAGCAGCCCGAGTCCCGGGACAGGGGGCCGAGCCTACGAGCAGTACTTC. Looking up the rest from reference TRBV9 and TRBJ2-7 gives the full variable domain: DSGVTQTPKHLITATGQRVTLRCSPRSGDLSVYWYQQSLDQGLQFLIQYYNGEERAKGNILERFSAQQFPDLHSELNLSSLELGDSALYFCASSPSPGTGGRAYEQYFGPGTRLTVT.

The chain carries TRBV7-8 and TRBJ1-2; 9 bases fit TRBD1. V gave up 4 bases and J gave up 8 bases; unmatched junction bases: 5. The germline V gene encodes CDR1 SGHVS and CDR2 FQNEAQ. There are 13 residues in the CDR3. The CDR3 DNA reads as TGTGCCAGCAGCTCCGGGACAGGGTTCGGCTACACCTTC. Translated: CASSSGTGFGYTF. Together with reference TRBV7-8 and TRBJ1-2, the CDR3 gives the full variable domain: GAGVSQSPRYKVAKRGQDVALRCDPISGHVSLFWYQQALGQGPEFLTYFQNEAQLDKSGLPSDRFFAERPEGSVSTLKIQRTQQEDSAVYLCASSSGTGFGYTFGSGTRLTVV.

The CDR3 DNA is TGTGCCAGCAGTGAAGGACTAAACAATGAGCAGTTCTTC. Protein sequence: CASSEGLNNEQFF. This sequence joins TRBV2 and TRBJ2-1; maybe TRBD2 (5 bases). The ends were cut back, 1 base at V and 5 bases at J, with 6 bases in the middle. CDR3 size: 13 residues. Germline V gene sequence: CDR1 SNHLY, CDR2 FYNNEI. The whole variable domain, remainder taken from reference TRBV2 and TRBJ2-1, is EPEVTQTPSHQVTQMGQEVILRCVPISNHLYFYWYRQILGQKVEFLVSFYNNEISEKSEIFDDQFSVERPDGSNFTLKIRSTKLEDSAMYFCASSEGLNNEQFFGPGTRLTVL.

The chain uses TRBV28 and TRBJ1-4, with TRBD1 matching 8 bases. The CDR3 contains 15 residues. Germline V gene lookup returns CDR1 MDHEN and CDR2 SYDVKM. The trim removed 2 bases at V and 8 bases at J, leaving 7 bases unmatched. The CDR3 DNA sequence: TGTGCCAGCAGTTTAGACAGGGGCCTAAAAGAAAAACTGTTTTTT. This gives the protein CASSLDRGLKEKLFF.

The chain links TRBV14 to TRBJ1-1, with a tentative D call TRBD1 (5 bases). The CDR3 consists of 14 residues. V was trimmed by 4 bases and J by 1 base, leaving 10 bases between them. CDR1 is SGHDN, CDR2 FVKESK, per germline. The CDR3 nucleotides read TGTGCCAGCAGCCCCGGGGGGGGGAACACTGAAGCTTTCTTT. It is translated as CASSPGGGNTEAFF.

The chain links TRBV6-5 to TRBJ1-6; 8 bases are a match to TRBD1. The CDR3 covers 14 residues. V dropped 6 bases and J dropped 3; count of bases not matched to a gene: 1. Germline loops: CDR1 MNHEY, CDR2 SVGAGI. This CDR3 is CASRGTGYNSPLHF. DNA for the CDR3: TGTGCCAGCAGGGGGACAGGCTATAATTCACCCCTCCACTTT.

The chain uses TRBV3-1 (or the pseudogene TRBV3-2) and TRBJ2-7; TRBD1 matches 9 bases. V gave up 5 bases and J gave up 2 bases; unmatched junction bases: 7. Per germline, CDR1 LGHDT and CDR2 YNNKEL (reference sequence). The CDR3 contains 15 residues. The CDR3 DNA is TGTGCCAGCAGCTTACCGGGACAGGGCGCCTACGAGCAGTACTTC. Residues: CASSLPGQGAYEQYF.

Comment on this clone: Additional DNA sequences in this sample encode the identical CDR3. The gene calls are TRBV7-3 and TRBJ2-2; 10 bases are a match to TRBD1. CDR3 size: 15 residues. The V and J ends lost 5 bases and 6 bases, in that order; junction bases with no gene match: 6. Germline CDR1 SGHTA, CDR2 FQGTGA. CDR3 bases: TGTGCCAGCAGCCTAGGGACAGGGGTTCCCGGGGAGCTGTTTTTT. The encoded protein is CASSLGTGVPGELFF.